The 32 T cell receptor beta chains reported below all come from one sample, sequenced in a study of response to subunit inactivated influenza vaccine. TCRdb independently ran MiXCR on the RT-PCR reads; one entry per CDR3 protein. The sample yields 700,000 to 900,000 distinct CDR3 sequences, 21% seen once. The specimen was PBMCs from blood, collected 5 days after vaccination. These TCRs come from a man aged 50 to 59 who received an inactivated influenza vaccine.

This clonotype was counted between two and nine times. This CDR3 is CASSVLGGNEQFF. For the CDR3, the DNA is TGTGCCAGCAGCGTATTAGGTGGGAATGAGCAGTTCTTC. This chain uses TRBV9 with TRBJ2-1; D is unclear. The CDR3 has 13 amino acids. Looked up from germline, CDR1 is SGDLS and CDR2 is YYNGEE. The V end lost 1 base, the J end lost 7 bases, and 9 bases lay between the germline ends.

CDR3 nucleotide sequence: TGTGCCAGCAGCTTTCAGGGAGGGCCGGGTGAGCAGTACTTC. Protein: CASSFQGGPGEQYF. The rearrangement uses TRBV7-2 and TRBJ2-7; TRBD2 matches at 7 bases. V trimming: 3 bases; J trimming: 7 bases; junction bases outside the gene matches: 9. CDR3 length equals 14 residues. Germline V gives CDR1 SGHTA, CDR2 FQGNSA.

This chain joins TRBV4-2 and TRBJ2-5; D remains unclear. The CDR3 is 13 amino acids. V was trimmed by 4 bases and J by 4 bases, leaving 10 bases between them. The germline CDR1 and CDR2 sequences are LGHNA and YNFKEQ. CDR3 sequence (DNA): TGTGCCAGCAGCCCCAGCCACGGAGAGACCCAGTACTTC. Amino acid sequence: CASSPSHGETQYF.

In its sample, this clonotype was seen a few times. The chain employs TRBV7-8 and TRBJ2-1; a possible D gene is TRBD2 (5 bases). In germline, CDR1 is SGHVS, CDR2 FQNEAQ. The CDR3 extends over 15 amino acids. With 2 bases removed from V and 5 bases from J, the gap between germline ends came to 13 bases. The CDR3 coding sequence is TGTGCCAGCAGCTTAAGGAAGGCTAGCAACAATGAGCAGTTCTTC. Amino acid sequence: CASSLRKASNNEQFF.

This chain uses TRBV20-1 with TRBJ2-7, with 7 bases fitting TRBD1. The CDR3 has 14 amino acids. J gave up 7 bases and V 5 bases, and 14 bases lay outside the gene matches. Germline CDR1 and CDR2: DFQATT and SNEGSKA (reference sequence). CDR3 amino acids: CSAPKRQGSREQYF. DNA of the CDR3: TGCAGTGCTCCTAAAAGACAGGGCTCGAGAGAGCAGTACTTC.

This clonotype has a handful of counts. The CDR3 DNA follows: TGTGCCAGCAGCTTACAGCGGAGGGGCACCGGGGAGCTGTTTTTT. It translates to CASSLQRRGTGELFF. The V and J genes are TRBV7-8 and TRBJ2-2; a possible D gene is TRBD2 (6 bases). Germline-derived CDR1 and CDR2 are SGHVS and FQNEAQ. Trimming took off 2 bases at V and 4 bases at J, with 11 bases between the two ends. The CDR3 is 15 amino acids.

V is TRBV5-1 and J is TRBJ2-7, with D possibly being TRBD2 (6 bases). Looked up from germline, CDR1 is SGHRS and CDR2 is YFSETQ. The CDR3 runs to 17 residues. The V end was cut by 1 base, the J end by 4 bases, with 21 bases between. The CDR3 DNA reads as TGCGCCAGCAGCTTGACTATCCGGGGGTCTGCGGGTTACGAGCAGTACTTC. Translated, it gives CASSLTIRGSAGYEQYF.

This rearrangement joins TRBV12-3 or TRBV12-4 to TRBJ2-7; no definite D call. V shed 6 bases and J shed 7 bases, with 16 bases lying between them. The CDR3 contains 13 residues. CDR3 bases: TGTGCCAGCAGCCTAAGACCTCGGGCAGAGCAGTACTTC. Its translation: CASSLRPRAEQYF.

This clonotype appeared a few times. V is TRBV5-1 and J is TRBJ2-1; 9 nucleotides line up with TRBD1. The V gene end was trimmed by 6 bases and the J gene end by 9 bases; junction bases not matched to a gene: 10. The germline gives CDR1 SGHRS, CDR2 YFSETQ. This CDR3 has 14 amino acids. This CDR3 is CASTPGTGTREQFF. The CDR3 DNA reads as TGCGCCAGCACTCCGGGGACAGGGACTCGTGAGCAGTTCTTC.

This CDR3 reads CASSLSGAAASYEQYF. CDR3 bases: TGTGCCAGCAGCTTGTCCGGGGCGGCGGCCTCCTACGAGCAGTACTTC. The chain links TRBV5-5 to TRBJ2-7; D possibly uses TRBD1 or TRBD2 (5 bases each). Trimming took 1 base from V and 0 from J, leaving 14 bases between them. The CDR3 runs 16 residues. The V gene's germline CDR1 is SGHKS and CDR2 YYEKEE (reference sequence).

The chain uses TRBV7-9 and TRBJ2-5; 9 bases agree with TRBD1. With 5 bases clipped from V and 4 bases from J, the junction kept 11 bases outside the gene matches. CDR3 length: 16 amino acids. Germline CDR1 reads SEHNR; CDR2 reads FQNEAQ (reference sequence). Here the CDR3 reads CASSGEGQGDGETQYF. CDR3 bases: TGTGCCAGCAGCGGAGAGGGACAGGGTGACGGAGAGACCCAGTACTTC.

The J gene is TRBJ2-1, the V gene TRBV12-3 or TRBV12-4, with TRBD2 identical over 9 bases. CDR3 length equals 15 residues. J gave up 7 bases and V 1 base, and 5 bases lay outside the gene matches. The CDR3 coding sequence is TGTGCCAGCAGTTTAGGGACTAGCGTGGTTAATGAGCAGTTCTTC. Translating it yields CASSLGTSVVNEQFF.

The sample holds a few counts of this clonotype. The chain carries TRBV19 and TRBJ2-1, with unresolved D. Germline CDR1 is LNHDA and CDR2 is SQIVND (reference sequence). The CDR3 covers 13 residues. Trimming left V 10 bases short and J 0 bases short, with 10 bases between. CDR3 region: CATAESSYNEQFF. DNA of the CDR3: TGTGCCACTGCAGAGAGCTCCTACAATGAGCAGTTCTTC.

The chain combines TRBV5-1 with TRBJ2-1, with D perhaps TRBD2 (5 bases). V was trimmed by 0 bases and J by 8 bases, leaving 9 bases between them. Germline CDR1 reads SGHRS; CDR2 reads YFSETQ. The CDR3 totals 13 residues. CDR3 region: CASSLGGYDEQFF. In nucleotides, the CDR3 is TGCGCCAGCAGCTTGGGAGGGTACGATGAGCAGTTCTTC.

This clonotype occurred many times. The rearrangement joins TRBV20-1 to TRBJ2-3; TRBD2 agrees at 11 bases. The CDR3 sequence is 18 residues long. Trimming at V came to 4 bases and at J to 2 bases, leaving 14 bases not matched to a gene. Germline V gives CDR1 DFQATT, CDR2 SNEGSKA (reference sequence). The CDR3 nucleotides read TGCAGTGCTAATCCCGGCCCCGGGACTAGCGGTCTCACAGATACGCAGTATTTT. It translates to CSANPGPGTSGLTDTQYF.

The chain combines TRBV6-5 with TRBJ2-7; a weak D match, TRBD2 (5 bases). CDR3 length: 14 residues. The germline CDR1 and CDR2 sequences are MNHEY and SVGAGI. Trimming removed 0 bases from V and 6 bases from J, with 12 bases in between. CDR3 DNA: TGTGCCAGCAGTTACTCCCTCGGGGTAAGCGAGCAGTACTTC. As protein: CASSYSLGVSEQYF.

This chain connects TRBV9 to TRBJ1-1, with 7 bases aligning to TRBD1. The V gene end was trimmed by 0 bases and the J gene end by 5 bases; junction bases not matched to a gene: 10. This CDR3 contains 16 residues. The germline V gene encodes CDR1 SGDLS and CDR2 YYNGEE. CDR3 residues: CASSVAAGQVGTEAFF. CDR3 nucleotides: TGTGCCAGCAGCGTAGCCGCAGGACAGGTCGGTACTGAAGCTTTCTTT.

The chain recombines TRBV19 with TRBJ2-6, with D maybe TRBD1 (5 bases). This CDR3 has 16 residues. The V end lost 5 bases, the J end lost 0 bases, and 11 bases lay between the germline ends. The germline V gene has CDR1 LNHDA and CDR2 SQIVND (reference sequence). CDR3 amino acids: CASSPRQFSGANVLTF. Written as DNA, the CDR3 is TGTGCCAGTAGTCCGCGACAGTTCTCTGGGGCCAACGTCCTGACTTTC.

Only a few counts were recorded for this clonotype. The chain uses TRBV20-1 and TRBJ1-5; TRBD1 might be the D (5 bases). V lost 0 bases, J lost 0 bases, and 12 bases lay in between. The germline CDR1 and CDR2 sequences are DFQATT and SNEGSKA (reference sequence). The length of the CDR3 is 16 residues. The CDR3 sequence is CSARDRDGYSNQPQHF. The CDR3 coding sequence is TGCAGTGCTAGAGACAGGGATGGATATAGCAATCAGCCCCAGCATTTT.

This clonotype was counted many times. The V gene is TRBV4-2, the J gene TRBJ2-7; either TRBD1 or TRBD2 may supply D (6 bases each). CDR1 and CDR2 (germline): LGHNA, YNFKEQ. With 4 bases removed from V and 2 bases from J, the gap between germline ends came to 15 bases. This CDR3 spans 15 amino acids. Here the CDR3 reads CASSPGGGSTYEQYF. CDR3 in DNA: TGTGCCAGCAGCCCCGGGGGCGGGTCTACCTACGAGCAGTACTTC.

CDR3 coding DNA: TGCAGTGCTAGACCCGGGACAGGGGATAACGAGCAGTACTTC. Protein sequence: CSARPGTGDNEQYF. The chain is built from TRBV20-1 and TRBJ2-7, with TRBD1 matching 10 bases. V dropped 2 bases and J dropped 5; count of bases not matched to a gene: 6. Germline V CDR1 and CDR2: DFQATT, SNEGSKA (reference sequence). CDR3 length: 14 amino acids.

This clonotype came up many times. The V and J genes are TRBV7-9 and TRBJ1-1; no firm D call. Germline lookup yields CDR1 SEHNR and CDR2 FQNEAQ (reference sequence). V was shortened by 1 base and J by 1 base, with 16 bases between the two germline ends. The CDR3 is 17 residues long. The CDR3 DNA is TGTGCCAGCAGCTTAGTTCTCGGCAGCGGTTGGAACACTGAAGCTTTCTTT. It codes for CASSLVLGSGWNTEAFF.

The chain couples TRBV6-5 to TRBJ2-7, with a tentative D call TRBD1 (5 bases). This CDR3 contains 15 residues. Per the germline V gene, CDR1 is MNHEY and CDR2 is SVGAGI. V was cut by 2 bases and J by 0 bases, with 11 bases left in between. The CDR3 loop reads CASSYEGAPSYEQYF. The CDR3 coding sequence is TGTGCCAGCAGTTACGAAGGGGCCCCCTCCTACGAGCAGTACTTC.

This clonotype was found a few times. This sequence joins TRBV7-8 and TRBJ2-3; 9 bases map to TRBD2. The CDR3 has 16 residues. Trimming removed 5 bases from V and 3 bases from J; junction bases left unmatched: 9. CDR1 and CDR2 from the germline V gene are SGHVS and FQNEAQ. The CDR3 DNA reads as TGTGCCAGCAGCCCCTCCATAGCGGGGGTGACAGATACGCAGTATTTT. Protein product: CASSPSIAGVTDTQYF.

This chain connects TRBV20-1 to TRBJ1-6; weak D call: TRBD1 (5 bases). Trimming shortened V by 6 bases and J by 7 bases, and 13 bases separated the two germline ends. Germline values: CDR1 DFQATT, CDR2 SNEGSKA (reference sequence). The CDR3 is 13 amino acids. This chain's CDR3 is CSASRVLNSPLHF. DNA for the CDR3: TGCAGTGCCAGCAGGGTCTTAAATTCACCCCTCCACTTT.

The rearrangement joins TRBV11-2 to TRBJ2-7; TRBD2 aligns across 7 bases. V trimming: 5 bases; J trimming: 3 bases; junction bases outside the gene matches: 7. CDR3 length: 14 amino acids. Germline V gene sequence: CDR1 SGHAT, CDR2 FQNNGV. CDR3 in DNA: TGTGCCAGCAGCCAAGTGGGGGGGATCTACGAGCAGTACTTC. Its translation: CASSQVGGIYEQYF.

A single count supports this clonotype. The chain recombines TRBV6-2 or TRBV6-3 with TRBJ2-7; 14 bases are a match to TRBD2. The CDR3 spans 13 residues. J gave up 9 bases and V 6 bases, and 4 bases lay outside the gene matches. In germline, CDR1 is MNHEY, CDR2 SVGEGT. CDR3 DNA: TGTGCCAGCAGGGCCGGGACTAGCGGGAGGCAGTACTTC. Amino acids: CASRAGTSGRQYF.

This clonotype was picked up a small number of times. This chain links TRBV29-1 with TRBJ2-1; D is unresolved. The CDR3 covers 15 residues. The germline V and J ends were trimmed by 0 bases and 2 bases, with 11 bases remaining between them. CDR1 is SQVTM and CDR2 is ANQGSEA in the germline V gene. This chain's CDR3 is CSVEDPVQAYNEQFF. The CDR3 bases are TGCAGCGTTGAAGACCCTGTCCAAGCCTACAATGAGCAGTTCTTC.

This clonotype was seen ten or more times. J is TRBJ2-3 and V is TRBV7-2; the D is unclear. V was pared by 7 bases and J by 1 base, with 9 bases between. The CDR3 spans 13 residues. Germline V gene lookup returns CDR1 SGHTA and CDR2 FQGNSA. Written as DNA, the CDR3 is TGTGCCAGCAACCTTAGGGGCACAGATACGCAGTATTTT. It yields the protein CASNLRGTDTQYF.

The sample holds a few counts of this clonotype. The CDR3 sequence is CASSRQGAVNQPQHF. DNA for the CDR3: TGTGCCAGCAGCCGACAGGGGGCGGTCAATCAGCCCCAGCATTTT. The chain has TRBV7-2 and TRBJ1-5, with 10 bases lining up with TRBD1. The CDR3 has 15 amino acids. CDR1 and CDR2 from the germline V gene are SGHTA and FQGNSA. J gave up 3 bases and V 5 bases, and 4 bases lay outside the gene matches.

This clonotype was recorded only once. The rearrangement uses TRBV6-1 and TRBJ1-1; possibly TRBD1 for D (6 bases). The CDR3 contains 15 residues. Germline-derived CDR1 and CDR2 are MNHNS and SASEGT. V was cut by 7 bases and J by 5 bases, with 20 bases left in between. The CDR3 loop reads CASIPLGGGYTEAFF. The CDR3 bases are TGTGCCAGCATCCCCCTAGGGGGGGGGTATACTGAAGCTTTCTTT.

The chain carries TRBV7-9 and TRBJ1-4, with 7 bases identical to TRBD1. Trimming took 11 bases from V and 6 from J; bases not matched to a gene: 3. Per the germline V gene, CDR1 is SEHNR and CDR2 is FQNEAQ (reference sequence). CDR3 length equals 11 residues. Here the CDR3 DNA reads TGTGCCGGAGGACAGGATGAAAAACTGTTTTTT. Translated, it gives CAGGQDEKLFF.